This TCR beta chain came from a study of cytomegalovirus exposure and HLA in healthy donors. CDR1 and CDR2 from the germline V gene are MDHEN and SYDVKM. V was pared by 5 bases and J by 3 bases, with 3 bases of the junction left unmatched. The CDR3 sequence is 14 residues long. The sample holds a few counts of this clone. No antigen is known for it. General observations from the study: Excluded: some indistinguishable V segments such as TRBV6-2 and TRBV6-3. In an earlier analysis, productive rearrangement rates for most beta V segments clustered near 87% or 30%.

Researchers ran the PCR with 60 Vbeta and 13 Jbeta primers. TCRdb's table, derived via immunoSEQ multiplex PCR, lists solely in-frame clones and lacks some. The table shows about 140,000 clones, with 65% to 80% occurring only once. The chain links TRBV28 to TRBJ2-7, with 11 nucleotides matching TRBD2. Sequenced material: PBMCs. This receptor was identified in a male donor in good health and CMV-seronegative. The CDR3 DNA follows: TGTGCCAGCAGTGGGGGGACTAGCGGCTACGAGCAGTACTTC. Its protein is CASSGGTSGYEQYF.